This T cell receptor (beta chain) is from a study of T cells in Graves' hyperthyroidism and ophthalmopathy. The investigators amplified TCR beta CDR3 regions from RNA transcripts. The HTBI primer set served for first-round RT-PCR of the TCR CDR3. TCRdb re-called the multiplex PCR reads through MiXCR, storing one row per CDR3 protein. The table has about half a million distinct CDR3 sequences, approximately 25% seen once. This clonotype was picked up a small number of times. Its specificity is unknown. Study conclusions and caveats: Peripheral blood also featured most of the thyroid clonotypes expanded above 0.001.

Trimming pared 0 bases from V and 6 bases from J, leaving 11 bases between. Germline V gene data show CDR1 as LNHNV and CDR2 as YYDKDF (reference sequence). There are 14 residues in the CDR3. The material sequenced was blood. This receptor was identified in a woman younger than 45 with Graves' ophthalmopathy. The rearrangement uses TRBV15 and TRBJ1-2; maybe TRBD1 (6 bases). CDR3 coding DNA: TGTGCCACCAGCAGAGATATCAGGGGTGATGGCTACACCTTC. This codes for CATSRDIRGDGYTF.